This entry lists 14 T cell receptor beta chains sequenced from one sample in a study of control samples from healthy donors and cancer patients. Sequenced by immunoSEQ multiplex PCR; TCRdb stores in-frame clones only, minus some. The table records 90,000 to 130,000 clones, around 89% of them present only once. Sequencing was done on a sample of PBMCs. Receptors were obtained from an older woman with lung cancer.

The CDR3 bases are TGTGCCAGCAGCCCAATGACAGTGAACACTGAAGCTTTCTTT. Translated: CASSPMTVNTEAFF. The chain employs TRBV3-1 (or the pseudogene TRBV3-2) and TRBJ1-1; weak D call: TRBD1 (5 bases). The CDR3 covers 14 residues. With 4 bases removed from V and 0 bases from J, the gap between germline ends came to 9 bases. CDR1 LGHDT and CDR2 YNNKEL come from the germline V gene (reference sequence).

The chain employs TRBV28 and TRBJ1-4, with a weak D call TRBD1 (6 bases). The V gene lost 2 bases and the J gene lost 4 bases, with 11 bases spanning the gap. Germline lookup yields CDR1 MDHEN and CDR2 SYDVKM. The CDR3 totals 15 residues. The CDR3: CASSLGQPYNEKLFF. CDR3 nucleotide sequence: TGTGCCAGCAGTTTAGGACAGCCATATAATGAAAAACTGTTTTTT.

The V call is TRBV10-3, the J call TRBJ1-1, with 7 nucleotides matching TRBD1. The J segment lost 1 base and the V segment lost 7 bases, leaving 6 bases of the junction unmatched. The CDR3 contains 14 residues. CDR1 and CDR2 (germline): ENHRY, SYGVKD. CDR3 coding DNA: TGTGCCATCACCTCGACAGGGACGAACACTGAAGCTTTCTTT. This encodes CAITSTGTNTEAFF.

The CDR3 here is CASSLAGGLDEKLFF. DNA of the CDR3: TGTGCCAGCAGCTTGGCGGGGGGCTTGGATGAAAAACTGTTTTTT. This chain links TRBV5-4 with TRBJ1-4, with D maybe TRBD1 (6 bases). The CDR3 is 15 amino acids. Deletions cut 0 bases from V and 6 bases from J, with 12 bases between. Germline V lookup: CDR1 SGHNT, CDR2 YYREEE (reference sequence). Complete variable domain (other parts from reference TRBV5-4 and TRBJ1-4): ETGVTQSPTHLIKTRGQQVTLRCSSQSGHNTVSWYQQALGQGPQFIFQYYREEENGRGNFPPRFSGLQFPNYSSELNVNALELDDSALYLCASSLAGGLDEKLFFGSGTQLSVL.

The rearrangement links TRBV5-8 to TRBJ2-1; D is ambiguous. Trimming left V 4 bases short and J 6 bases short, with 17 bases between. The CDR3 spans 15 residues. Germline CDR1 SGHTS, CDR2 YDEGEE. CDR3 region: CASSRRLEVSNEQFF. CDR3 nucleotides: TGTGCCAGCAGCCGGCGCCTTGAAGTTTCCAATGAGCAGTTCTTC.

The chain is built from TRBV11-2 and TRBJ1-4; D unclear. The CDR3 sequence is 14 residues long. V lost 3 bases to trimming and J lost 2 bases, with 7 bases between them. Germline-derived CDR1 and CDR2 are SGHAT and FQNNGV. This CDR3 reads CASSLGNTNEKLFF. The DNA of the CDR3 is TGTGCCAGCAGCTTGGGGAATACTAATGAAAAACTGTTTTTT.

The chain recombines TRBV9 with TRBJ1-1; D is possibly TRBD1 (6 bases). Trimming took off 0 bases at V and 4 bases at J, with 10 bases between the two ends. Germline V gives CDR1 SGDLS, CDR2 YYNGEE. CDR3 length equals 14 residues. The CDR3 bases are TGTGCCAGCAGCGTAGCGGGGGCGCCCACTGAAGCTTTCTTT. Protein: CASSVAGAPTEAFF.

The CDR3 here is CASSYLAGANGYTF. CDR3 DNA: TGTGCCAGCAGTTACCTTGCAGGGGCGAATGGCTACACCTTC. The rearrangement joins TRBV6-2 or TRBV6-3 to TRBJ1-2; possibly TRBD1 for D (6 bases). The germline gives CDR1 MNHEY, CDR2 SVGEGT. Trimming left V 2 bases short and J 6 bases short, with 13 bases between. The CDR3 loop spans 14 amino acids.

This chain links TRBV7-9 with TRBJ2-7; D uncertain. V was cut by 3 bases and J by 1 base, with 7 bases left in between. CDR3 length equals 13 residues. Germline V gene lookup returns CDR1 SEHNR and CDR2 FQNEAQ (reference sequence). The CDR3 region is CASSFLESYEQYF. DNA for the CDR3: TGTGCCAGCAGCTTTTTAGAGTCCTACGAGCAGTACTTC. Drawing the rest from reference TRBV7-9 and TRBJ2-7, the complete variable domain is DTGVSQNPRHKITKRGQNVTFRCDPISEHNRLYWYRQTLGQGPEFLTYFQNEAQLEKSRLLSDRFSAERPKGSFSTLEIQRTEQGDSAMYLCASSFLESYEQYFGPGTRLTVT.

The CDR3, as DNA: TGTGCCAGCAGTTTGGGCAGGGGTACGTACCTTCCTTATGGCTACACCTTC. Translated, it gives CASSLGRGTYLPYGYTF. V gene TRBV28 combines with J gene TRBJ1-2, with a weak D call TRBD1 (6 bases). Germline lookup yields CDR1 MDHEN and CDR2 SYDVKM. V lost 3 bases and J lost 5, with 22 bases in between. The CDR3 spans 17 residues.

This chain joins TRBV5-4 and TRBJ2-1; D gene uncertain. There are 10 residues in the CDR3. Germline CDR1 is SGHNT and CDR2 is YYREEE (reference sequence). The V and J ends lost 5 bases and 9 bases respectively, with 6 bases between them. This CDR3 is CASSVGEQFF. DNA of the CDR3: TGTGCCAGCAGTGTTGGTGAGCAGTTCTTC.

The chain has TRBV5-1 and TRBJ2-2; 8 positions agree with TRBD1. V lost 4 bases and J lost 7; bases outside the gene matches: 3. The CDR3 contains 13 residues. Per the germline V gene, CDR1 is SGHRS and CDR2 is YFSETQ. The CDR3: CASSTDRGGELFF. CDR3 in DNA: TGCGCCAGCAGCACCGACAGGGGCGGGGAGCTGTTTTTT.

Worth noting for this clone: Its ends do not fully match the called genes, so a read error is possible. This chain links TRBV19 with TRBJ2-5; 7 nucleotides agree with TRBD1. The CDR3 is 15 residues long. Germline V gives CDR1 LNHDA, CDR2 SQIVND (reference sequence). The CDR3: CASSTGTVGLETQYF. The CDR3 coding sequence is TGTGCCAGCAGTACCGGGACAGTGGGGCTAGAGACCCAGTACTTC.

The chain links TRBV9 to TRBJ2-1; maybe TRBD2 (7 bases). V was cut by 0 bases and J by 6 bases, with 19 bases left in between. Looked up from germline, CDR1 is SGDLS and CDR2 is YYNGEE. The CDR3 has 17 residues. In nucleotides, the CDR3 is TGTGCCAGCAGCGTAGCTTCGGCGGGACGGGGGGCCAATGAGCAGTTCTTC. Its protein product is CASSVASAGRGANEQFF.